The rows below give T cell receptor beta chains drawn from one sample of a study of early T cells in non-severe SARS-CoV-2 infection. In TCRdb, the 5' RACE reads were re-called with MiXCR into one record per CDR3 protein. The sample comprises over 95,000 distinct CDR3 sequences, over 15% of which are singletons, and 1.3% rests with the top ten. Sequenced: whole blood. These receptor sequences come from an adult who was a healthcare worker with PCR-confirmed SARS-CoV-2 infection or an uninfected control (not recorded which). The CDR3 runs from the conserved cysteine through the conserved F or W. A D gene is named only where the DNA matches it firmly. Size is omitted from some rows. Given values are once, few, many or a class for expanded clones.

>TRBV10-3|.|TRBJ1-1|.
TGTGCCATCAGTGATAGGGACCAAACTGAAGCTTTCTTT
CAISDRDQTEAFF
>TRBV18|.|TRBJ2-1|TRBD1
TGTGCCAGCTCACCCGGGACAGCGCGCAATGAGCAGTTCTTC
CASSPGTARNEQFF
>TRBV6-4|many|TRBJ2-3|.
TGTGCCAGCAGCCCTAGCGCCCTAGCCACAGATACGCAGTATTTT
CASSPSALATDTQYF
>TRBV28|.|TRBJ2-1|TRBD1
TGTGCCAGCAGTGGACAGGGCGGACTCCTTGGGGAGCAGTTCTTC
CASSGQGGLLGEQFF
>TRBV7-2|.|TRBJ2-2|TRBD1
TGTGCCAGCAGCCCGGGACAGGGTGGCACCGGGGAGCTGTTTTTT
CASSPGQGGTGELFF
>TRBV29-1|few|TRBJ2-7|.
TGCAGCGTTCTCATTTCTCCCTCCTACGAGCAGTACTTC
CSVLISPSYEQYF
>TRBV25-1|.|TRBJ2-2|.
TGTGCCAGCCGTTCGGGGCCGAACACCGGGGAGCTGTTTTTT
CASRSGPNTGELFF
>TRBV28|many|TRBJ1-5|TRBD1
TGTGCCAGCAGCAGACAGGGTCTCAATCAGCCCCAGCATTTT
CASSRQGLNQPQHF
>TRBV2|.|TRBJ2-1|.
TGTGCCAGCGCCCCGGGACAAGCCTACAATGAGCAGTTCTTC
CASAPGQAYNEQFF
>TRBV6-2/TRBV6-3|.|TRBJ2-7|.
TGTGCCAGCAGAAGAGCCCGCGAGCAGTACTTC
CASRRAREQYF
>TRBV12-5|few|TRBJ1-5|.
TGTGCTAGTGGTTTGGTGGTTACGTCAGACAATCAGCCCCAGCATTTT
CASGLVVTSDNQPQHF
>TRBV7-6|.|TRBJ2-3|.
TGTGCCAGCACCACCAAGGCAGGGGGGACAGATACGCAGTATTTT
CASTTKAGGTDTQYF
>TRBV19|many|TRBJ2-7|.
TGTGCCAGTAGTATCGGGGACCAATACGAGCAGTACTTC
CASSIGDQYEQYF
>TRBV10-3|few|TRBJ2-1|.
TGTGCCACCGGTACGTGGGAATCCTACAATGAGCAGTTCTTC
CATGTWESYNEQFF
>TRBV10-2|.|TRBJ2-1|TRBD1
TGCGCCAGCAGTACCGGGACAGGGGTCCTTCACAATGAGCAGTTCTTC
CASSTGTGVLHNEQFF
>TRBV3-1|.|TRBJ1-2|.
TGTGCCAGCAGCCAAGTTAACTATGGCTACACCTTC
CASSQVNYGYTF
>TRBV20-1|few|TRBJ1-1|TRBD1
TGCAGTGCTATATACAGGGGTACTGAAGCTTTCTTT
CSAIYRGTEAFF
>TRBV6-2/TRBV6-3|.|TRBJ2-7|.
TGTGCCAGCAGTTACGCCAGGGTATCCTACGAGCAGTACTTC
CASSYARVSYEQYF
>TRBV6-5|few|TRBJ2-3|TRBD2
TGTGCCAGCAGCCCTAGCGGGGACATCACAGATACGCAGTATTTT
CASSPSGDITDTQYF
>TRBV19|.|TRBJ2-2|.
TGTGCCAGTACCCCGCCCGCCGGGGAGCTGTTTTTT
CASTPPAGELFF
>TRBV4-2|few|TRBJ1-1|.
TGTGCCAGCAGCCAAGAGGTAGGGGCCGAAGCTTTCTTT
CASSQEVGAEAFF
>TRBV12-3/TRBV12-4|few|TRBJ1-1|TRBD1
TGTGCCAGCAGTGAGACAGGGATGGTGAACACTGAAGCTTTCTTT
CASSETGMVNTEAFF